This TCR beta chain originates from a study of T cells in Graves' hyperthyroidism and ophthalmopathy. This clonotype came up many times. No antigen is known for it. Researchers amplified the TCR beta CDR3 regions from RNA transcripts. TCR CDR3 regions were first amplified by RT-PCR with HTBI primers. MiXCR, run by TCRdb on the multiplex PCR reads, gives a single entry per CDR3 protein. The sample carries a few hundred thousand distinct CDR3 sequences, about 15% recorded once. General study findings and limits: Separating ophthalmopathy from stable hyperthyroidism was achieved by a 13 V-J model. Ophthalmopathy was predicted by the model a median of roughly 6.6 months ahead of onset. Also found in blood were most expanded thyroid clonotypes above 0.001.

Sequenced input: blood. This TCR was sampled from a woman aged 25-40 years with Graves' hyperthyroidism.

The CDR3 bases are TGCAGCGTTACGACAGGGAAAGAGACCCAGTACTTC. It yields the protein CSVTTGKETQYF. This rearrangement joins TRBV29-1 to TRBJ2-5; 7 nucleotides align to TRBD1. Per the germline V gene, CDR1 is SQVTM and CDR2 is ANQGSEA. The CDR3 loop spans 12 amino acids. The V and J ends lost 5 bases and 3 bases, in that order; junction bases with no gene match: 3.